This TCR beta chain came from a study of Graves' ophthalmopathy and Graves' hyperthyroidism. Overall study results and limits: For separating ophthalmopathy from stable hyperthyroidism, a 13-signature model gave 85% to 90% sensitivity and approximately 80% specificity.

This clonotype has more than one count but fewer than ten. Its specificity is not known. Amplified TCR beta CDR3 regions were obtained using RNA transcripts as template. First-round RT-PCR used HTBI primers; second-round multiplex PCR followed. TCRdb reprocessed the multiplex PCR reads via MiXCR and lists one record per CDR3 protein. The repertoire holds more than 1,000,000 distinct CDR3 sequences, with 35% to 45% as singletons. The V gene lost 5 bases and the J gene lost 8 bases, with 15 bases spanning the gap. This CDR3 contains 14 residues. The V gene's germline CDR1 is SGHAT and CDR2 FQNNGV. The material sequenced was peripheral blood or thyroid tissue (not recorded which). The chain has TRBV11-2 and TRBJ2-2; D is unresolved. This TCR came from an adult man with Graves' hyperthyroidism. CDR3 amino acids: CASSLYMAAGELFF. CDR3 nucleotides: TGTGCCAGCAGCCTTTATATGGCGGCGGGGGAGCTGTTTTTT.